This T cell receptor beta chain was found in a study of cytomegalovirus exposure and HLA in healthy donors. CDR1 MGHRA and CDR2 YSYEKL come from the germline V gene. The CDR3 is 15 residues long. Trimming took 0 bases from V and 3 from J; bases not matched to a gene: 3. PCR employed 60 Vbeta and 13 Jbeta primers. Here immunoSEQ multiplex PCR was the method, and the copy in TCRdb shows in-frame clones only, minus some. Seen here are about 150,000 clones, roughly 75% observed once, and the top ten hold about 1.3%. This clone was detected only a few times. Its target is not known. Study-level points and caveats: Highly shared sequence variants in one cluster were likely a sequencing artifact. TCR beta sequences reportedly predicted most subjects' HLA-A and HLA-B alleles accurately. No immune exposure information besides CMV serostatus was available.

The sample was PBMCs. This TCR derives from a young man in good health and CMV-seronegative. The gene calls are TRBV4-1 and TRBJ2-7; 9 bases are shared with TRBD1. CDR3 sequence: CASSQEDRGVYEQYF. The CDR3 region has the DNA TGCGCCAGCAGCCAAGAAGACAGGGGGGTCTACGAGCAGTACTTC.